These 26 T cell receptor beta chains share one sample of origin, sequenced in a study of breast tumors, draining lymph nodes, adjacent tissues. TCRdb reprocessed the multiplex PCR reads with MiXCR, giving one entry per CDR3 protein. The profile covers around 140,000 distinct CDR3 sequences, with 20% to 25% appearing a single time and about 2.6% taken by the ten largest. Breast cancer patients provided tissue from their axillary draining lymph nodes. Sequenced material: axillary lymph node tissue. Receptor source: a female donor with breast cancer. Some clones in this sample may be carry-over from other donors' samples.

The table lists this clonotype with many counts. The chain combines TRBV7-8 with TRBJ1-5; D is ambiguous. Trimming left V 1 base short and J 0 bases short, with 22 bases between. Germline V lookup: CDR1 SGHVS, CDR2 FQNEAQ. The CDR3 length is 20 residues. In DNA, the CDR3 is TGTGCCAGCAGCTTAGAGTTCGACGCCCAATTACATAATAGCAATCAGCCCCAGCATTTT. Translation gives CASSLEFDAQLHNSNQPQHF. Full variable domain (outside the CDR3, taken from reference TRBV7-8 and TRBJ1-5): GAGVSQSPRYKVAKRGQDVALRCDPISGHVSLFWYQQALGQGPEFLTYFQNEAQLDKSGLPSDRFFAERPEGSVSTLKIQRTQQEDSAVYLCASSLEFDAQLHNSNQPQHFGDGTRLSIL.

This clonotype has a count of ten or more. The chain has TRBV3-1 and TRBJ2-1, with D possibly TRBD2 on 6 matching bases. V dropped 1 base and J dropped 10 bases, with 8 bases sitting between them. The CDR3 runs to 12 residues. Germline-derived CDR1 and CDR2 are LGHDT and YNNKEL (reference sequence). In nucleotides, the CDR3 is TGTGCCAGCAGCCAAGGGACTACGGAGCAGTTCTTC. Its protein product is CASSQGTTEQFF.

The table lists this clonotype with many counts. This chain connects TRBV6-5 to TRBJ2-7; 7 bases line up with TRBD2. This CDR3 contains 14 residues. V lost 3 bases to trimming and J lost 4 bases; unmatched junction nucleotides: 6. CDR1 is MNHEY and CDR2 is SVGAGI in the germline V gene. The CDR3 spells CASSYRGSRYEQYF. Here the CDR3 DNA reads TGTGCCAGCAGTTATCGCGGGAGCAGGTACGAGCAGTACTTC.

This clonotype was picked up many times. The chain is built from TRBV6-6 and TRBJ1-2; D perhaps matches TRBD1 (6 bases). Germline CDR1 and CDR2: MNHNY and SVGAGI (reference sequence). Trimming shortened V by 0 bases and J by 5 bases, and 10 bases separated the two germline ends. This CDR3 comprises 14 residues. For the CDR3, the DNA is TGTGCCAGCAGTTACTCTTGGGACACATATGGCTACACCTTC. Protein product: CASSYSWDTYGYTF.

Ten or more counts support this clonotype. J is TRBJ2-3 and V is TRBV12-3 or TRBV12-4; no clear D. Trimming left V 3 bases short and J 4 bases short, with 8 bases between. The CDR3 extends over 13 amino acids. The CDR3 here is CASSLSRPDTQYF. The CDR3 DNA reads TGTGCCAGCAGTTTGTCCCGCCCAGATACGCAGTATTTT.

CDR3 nucleotides: TGTGCCAGCTCACGTTCGCTGGGAGGGGCAGATACGCAGTATTTT. As protein: CASSRSLGGADTQYF. V and J are TRBV18 and TRBJ2-3, with 7 bases matching TRBD2. The germline V gene has CDR1 KGHSH and CDR2 LQKENI. Trimming removed 4 bases from V and 4 bases from J; junction bases left unmatched: 8. The CDR3 has 15 amino acids.

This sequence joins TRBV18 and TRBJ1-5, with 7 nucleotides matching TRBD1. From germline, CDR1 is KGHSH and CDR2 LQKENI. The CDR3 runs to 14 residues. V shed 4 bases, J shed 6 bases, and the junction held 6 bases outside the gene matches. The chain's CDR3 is CASSQQGSGQPQHF. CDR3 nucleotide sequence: TGTGCCAGCTCACAACAGGGGTCTGGTCAGCCCCAGCATTTT.

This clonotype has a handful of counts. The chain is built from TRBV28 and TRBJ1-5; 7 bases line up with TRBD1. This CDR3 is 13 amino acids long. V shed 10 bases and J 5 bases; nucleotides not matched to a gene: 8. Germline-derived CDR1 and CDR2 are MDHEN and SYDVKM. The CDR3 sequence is CATRSQGDQPQHF. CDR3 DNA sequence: TGTGCCACCAGAAGTCAGGGGGATCAGCCCCAGCATTTT.

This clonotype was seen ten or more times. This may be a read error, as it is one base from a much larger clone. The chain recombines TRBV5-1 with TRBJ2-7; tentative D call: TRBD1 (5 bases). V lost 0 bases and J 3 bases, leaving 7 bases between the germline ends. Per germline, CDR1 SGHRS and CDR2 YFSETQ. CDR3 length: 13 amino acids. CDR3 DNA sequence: TGCGCCAGCAGCTTGGCAGGGCGCTACGAGCAGTACTTC. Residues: CASSLAGRYEQYF.

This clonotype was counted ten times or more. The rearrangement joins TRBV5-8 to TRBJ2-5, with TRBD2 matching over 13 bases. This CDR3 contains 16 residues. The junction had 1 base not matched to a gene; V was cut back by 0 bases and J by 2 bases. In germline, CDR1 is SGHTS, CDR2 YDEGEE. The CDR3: CASSLEGLAGQETQYF. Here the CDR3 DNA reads TGTGCCAGCAGCTTGGAGGGACTAGCGGGACAAGAGACCCAGTACTTC. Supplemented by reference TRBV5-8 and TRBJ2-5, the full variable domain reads EAGVTQSPTHLIKTRGQQATLRCSPISGHTSVYWYQQALGLGLQFLLWYDEGEERNRGNFPPRFSGRQFPNYSSELNVNALELEDSALYLCASSLEGLAGQETQYFGPGTRLLVL.

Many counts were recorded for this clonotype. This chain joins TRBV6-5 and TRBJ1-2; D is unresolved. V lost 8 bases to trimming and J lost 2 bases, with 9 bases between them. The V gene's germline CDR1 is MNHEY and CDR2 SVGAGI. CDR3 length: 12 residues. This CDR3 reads CASSGDNYGYTF. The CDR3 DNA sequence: TGTGCCAGCTCCGGCGACAACTATGGCTACACCTTC.

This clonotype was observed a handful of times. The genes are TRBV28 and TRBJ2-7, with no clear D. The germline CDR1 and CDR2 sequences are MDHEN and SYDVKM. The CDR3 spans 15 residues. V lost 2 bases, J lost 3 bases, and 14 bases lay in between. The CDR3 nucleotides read TGTGCCAGCAGTTTACCCGGTCGATCCGGCTACGAGCAGTACTTC. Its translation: CASSLPGRSGYEQYF.

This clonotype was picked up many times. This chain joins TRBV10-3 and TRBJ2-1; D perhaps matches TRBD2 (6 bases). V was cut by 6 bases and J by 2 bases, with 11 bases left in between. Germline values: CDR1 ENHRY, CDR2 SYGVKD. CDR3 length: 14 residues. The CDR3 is CAISRDSTYNEQFF. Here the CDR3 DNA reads TGTGCCATCAGCCGGGACTCTACCTACAATGAGCAGTTCTTC.

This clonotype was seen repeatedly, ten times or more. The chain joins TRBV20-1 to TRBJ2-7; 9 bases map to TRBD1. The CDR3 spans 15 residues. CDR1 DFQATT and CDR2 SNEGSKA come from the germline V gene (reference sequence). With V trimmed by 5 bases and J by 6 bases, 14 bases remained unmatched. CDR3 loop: CSALGWTGDLIEQYF. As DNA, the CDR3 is TGCAGTGCTCTAGGTTGGACAGGGGATCTCATCGAGCAGTACTTC.

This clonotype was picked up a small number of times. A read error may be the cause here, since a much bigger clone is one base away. DNA for the CDR3: TGTGCCAGCAGCTTACCCCCGACAGGGGGCAACTATGGCTACACCTTC. It is translated as CASSLPPTGGNYGYTF. This chain links TRBV7-2 with TRBJ1-2; 10 bases match TRBD1. Germline loops: CDR1 SGHTA, CDR2 FQGNSA. V lost 2 bases and J lost 2; bases outside the gene matches: 5. The CDR3 extends over 16 amino acids.

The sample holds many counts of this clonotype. The DNA of the CDR3 is TGCAGTGCTAGTTACGGGAGTAATGAGCAGTTCTTC. As protein: CSASYGSNEQFF. The J gene is TRBJ2-1, the V gene TRBV20-1, with D perhaps matching TRBD2 (6 bases). The CDR3 is 12 amino acids. The ends were cut back, 3 bases at V and 7 bases at J, with 10 bases in the middle. Germline assignment: CDR1 DFQATT and CDR2 SNEGSKA (reference sequence).

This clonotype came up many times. CDR3 sequence: CASSSRGRPSPGELFF. DNA of the CDR3: TGTGCCAGCAGCTCTAGGGGGAGGCCCAGTCCGGGGGAGCTGTTTTTT. The V call is TRBV7-8, the J call TRBJ2-2; D possibly uses TRBD1 or TRBD2 (6 bases each). With 4 bases removed from V and 8 bases from J, the gap between germline ends came to 20 bases. In germline, CDR1 is SGHVS, CDR2 FQNEAQ. The CDR3 contains 16 residues.

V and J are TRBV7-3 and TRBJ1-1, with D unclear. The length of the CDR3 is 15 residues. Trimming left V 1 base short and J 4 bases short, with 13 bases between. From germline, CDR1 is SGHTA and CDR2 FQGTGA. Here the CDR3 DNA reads TGTGCCAGCAGCTTAAAGGCCGTGTCCGGCACTGAAGCTTTCTTT. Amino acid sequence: CASSLKAVSGTEAFF. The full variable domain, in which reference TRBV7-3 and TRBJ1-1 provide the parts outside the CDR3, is GAGVSQTPSNKVTEKGKYVELRCDPISGHTALYWYRQSLGQGPEFLIYFQGTGAADDSGLPNDRFFAVRPEGSVSTLKIQRTERGDSAVYLCASSLKAVSGTEAFFGQGTRLTVV.

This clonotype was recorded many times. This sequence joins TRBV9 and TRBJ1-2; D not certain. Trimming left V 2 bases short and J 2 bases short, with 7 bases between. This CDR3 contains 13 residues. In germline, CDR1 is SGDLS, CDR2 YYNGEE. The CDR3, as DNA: TGTGCCAGCAGCGTTCAGGCAAACTATGGCTACACCTTC. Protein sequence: CASSVQANYGYTF.

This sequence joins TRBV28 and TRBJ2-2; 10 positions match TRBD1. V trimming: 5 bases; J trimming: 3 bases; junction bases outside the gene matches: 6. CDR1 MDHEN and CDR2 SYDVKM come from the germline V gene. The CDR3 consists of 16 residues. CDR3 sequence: CASSASGTGDTGELFF. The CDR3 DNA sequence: TGTGCCAGCAGTGCCTCCGGGACAGGGGACACCGGGGAGCTGTTTTTT.

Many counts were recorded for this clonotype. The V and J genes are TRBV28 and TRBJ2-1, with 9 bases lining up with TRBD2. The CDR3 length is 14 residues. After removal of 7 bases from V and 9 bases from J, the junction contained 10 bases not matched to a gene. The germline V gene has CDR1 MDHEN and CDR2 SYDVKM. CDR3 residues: CASINSGRSAEQFF. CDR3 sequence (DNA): TGTGCCAGCATTAATAGCGGGAGAAGTGCTGAGCAGTTCTTC.

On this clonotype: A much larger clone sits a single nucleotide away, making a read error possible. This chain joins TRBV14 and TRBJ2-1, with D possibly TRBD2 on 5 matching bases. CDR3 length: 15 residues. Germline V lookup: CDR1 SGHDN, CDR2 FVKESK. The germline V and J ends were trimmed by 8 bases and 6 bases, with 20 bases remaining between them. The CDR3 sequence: CASGIPGRTPNEQFF. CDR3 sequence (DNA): TGTGCCAGCGGTATTCCCGGGCGGACTCCCAATGAGCAGTTCTTC.

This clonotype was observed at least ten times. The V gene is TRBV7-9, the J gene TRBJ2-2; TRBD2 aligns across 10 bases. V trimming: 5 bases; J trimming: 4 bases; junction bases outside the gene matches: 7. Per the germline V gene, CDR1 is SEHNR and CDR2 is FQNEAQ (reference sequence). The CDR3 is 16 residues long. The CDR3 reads CASSPPAGGPTGELFF. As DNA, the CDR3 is TGTGCCAGCAGCCCCCCAGCGGGAGGGCCCACCGGGGAGCTGTTTTTT. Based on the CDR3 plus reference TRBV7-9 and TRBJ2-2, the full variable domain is DTGVSQNPRHKITKRGQNVTFRCDPISEHNRLYWYRQTLGQGPEFLTYFQNEAQLEKSRLLSDRFSAERPKGSFSTLEIQRTEQGDSAMYLCASSPPAGGPTGELFFGEGSRLTVL.

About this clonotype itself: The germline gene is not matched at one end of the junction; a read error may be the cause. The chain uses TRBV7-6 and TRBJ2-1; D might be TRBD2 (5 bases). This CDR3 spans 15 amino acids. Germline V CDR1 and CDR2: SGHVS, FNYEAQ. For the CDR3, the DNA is TGTGCTAGCAGCATAGCGCAAAACTCCTACACTGAGCAGTTCTTC. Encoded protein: CASSIAQNSYTEQFF.

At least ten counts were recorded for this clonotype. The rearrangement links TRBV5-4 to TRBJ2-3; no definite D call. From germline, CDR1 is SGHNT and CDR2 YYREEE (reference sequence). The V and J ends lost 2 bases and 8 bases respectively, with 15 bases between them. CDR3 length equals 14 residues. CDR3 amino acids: CASSFGSSSGTQYF. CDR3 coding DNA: TGTGCCAGCAGCTTCGGCTCGTCCTCGGGTACGCAGTATTTT.

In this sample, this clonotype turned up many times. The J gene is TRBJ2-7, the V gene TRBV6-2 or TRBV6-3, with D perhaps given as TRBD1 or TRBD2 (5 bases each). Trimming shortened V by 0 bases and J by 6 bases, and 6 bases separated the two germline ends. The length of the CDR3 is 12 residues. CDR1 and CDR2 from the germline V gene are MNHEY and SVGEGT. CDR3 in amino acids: CASSYSGTEQYF. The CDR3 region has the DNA TGTGCCAGCAGTTACTCAGGGACCGAGCAGTACTTC.